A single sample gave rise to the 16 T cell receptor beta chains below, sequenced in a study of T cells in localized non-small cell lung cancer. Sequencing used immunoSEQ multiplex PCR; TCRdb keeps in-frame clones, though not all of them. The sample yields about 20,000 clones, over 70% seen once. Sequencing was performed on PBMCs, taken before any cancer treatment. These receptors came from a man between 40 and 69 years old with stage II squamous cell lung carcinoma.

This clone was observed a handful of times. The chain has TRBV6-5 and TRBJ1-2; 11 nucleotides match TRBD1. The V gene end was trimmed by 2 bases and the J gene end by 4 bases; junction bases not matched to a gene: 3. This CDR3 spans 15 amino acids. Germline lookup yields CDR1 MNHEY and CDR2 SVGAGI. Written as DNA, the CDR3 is TGTGCCAGCAGTTACGGGACAGGGGGTTCCTATGGCTACACCTTC. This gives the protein CASSYGTGGSYGYTF.

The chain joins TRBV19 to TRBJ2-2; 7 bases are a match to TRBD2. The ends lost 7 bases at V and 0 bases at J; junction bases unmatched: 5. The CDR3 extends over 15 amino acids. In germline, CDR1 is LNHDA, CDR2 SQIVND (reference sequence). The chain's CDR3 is CASNPTSPNTGELFF. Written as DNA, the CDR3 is TGTGCCAGTAACCCGACTAGCCCGAACACCGGGGAGCTGTTTTTT.

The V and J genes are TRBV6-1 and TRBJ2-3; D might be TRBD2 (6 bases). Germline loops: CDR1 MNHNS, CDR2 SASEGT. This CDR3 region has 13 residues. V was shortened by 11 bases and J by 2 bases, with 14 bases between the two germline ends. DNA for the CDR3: TGTGCCCTGGAGGGTGGGGCCACAGATACGCAGTATTTT. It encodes CALEGGATDTQYF.

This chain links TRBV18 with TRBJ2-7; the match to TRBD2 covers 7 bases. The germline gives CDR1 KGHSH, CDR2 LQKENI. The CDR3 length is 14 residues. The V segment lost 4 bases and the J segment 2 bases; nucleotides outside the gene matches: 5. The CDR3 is CASSRAGETYEQYF. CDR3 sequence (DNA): TGTGCCAGCTCACGTGCGGGGGAGACCTACGAGCAGTACTTC.

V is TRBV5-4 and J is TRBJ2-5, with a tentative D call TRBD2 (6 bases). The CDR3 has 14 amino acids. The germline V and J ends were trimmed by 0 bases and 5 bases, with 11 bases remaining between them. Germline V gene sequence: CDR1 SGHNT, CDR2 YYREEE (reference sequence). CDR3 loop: CASSLVGAGETQYF. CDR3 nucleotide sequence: TGTGCCAGCAGCTTGGTCGGGGCGGGGGAGACCCAGTACTTC. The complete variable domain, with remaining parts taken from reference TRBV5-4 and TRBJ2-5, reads ETGVTQSPTHLIKTRGQQVTLRCSSQSGHNTVSWYQQALGQGPQFIFQYYREEENGRGNFPPRFSGLQFPNYSSELNVNALELDDSALYLCASSLVGAGETQYFGPGTRLLVL.

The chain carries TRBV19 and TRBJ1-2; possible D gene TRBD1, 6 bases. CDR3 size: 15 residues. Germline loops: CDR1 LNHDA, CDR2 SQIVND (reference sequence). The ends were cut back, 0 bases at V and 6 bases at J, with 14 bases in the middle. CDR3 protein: CASSIDNRVKDGYTF. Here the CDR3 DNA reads TGTGCCAGTAGTATAGATAACAGGGTCAAAGATGGCTACACCTTC.

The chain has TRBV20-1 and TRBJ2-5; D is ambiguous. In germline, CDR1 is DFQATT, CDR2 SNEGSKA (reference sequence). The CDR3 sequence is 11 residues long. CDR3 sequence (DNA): TGCACCGCGGCAGACCAAGAGACCCAGTACTTC. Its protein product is CTAADQETQYF.

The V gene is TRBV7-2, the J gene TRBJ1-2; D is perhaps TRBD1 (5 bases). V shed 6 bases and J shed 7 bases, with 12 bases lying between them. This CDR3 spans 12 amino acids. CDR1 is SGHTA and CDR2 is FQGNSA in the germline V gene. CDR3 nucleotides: TGTGCCAGCAGAGCATTACAGGTTGGCTACACCTTC. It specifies CASRALQVGYTF. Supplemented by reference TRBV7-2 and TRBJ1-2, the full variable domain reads GAGVSQSPSNKVTEKGKDVELRCDPISGHTALYWYRQSLGQGLEFLIYFQGNSAPDKSGLPSDRFSAERTGGSVSTLTIQRTQQEDSAVYLCASRALQVGYTFGSGTRLTVV.

For the CDR3, the DNA is TGTGCCAGCAGCCAAGACACTAGCGGGAGGAGTGGAAACATTCAGTACTTC. This sequence encodes CASSQDTSGRSGNIQYF. The chain is built from TRBV4-2 and TRBJ2-4; TRBD2 aligns across 12 bases. The CDR3 extends over 17 amino acids. Germline-derived CDR1 and CDR2 are LGHNA and YNFKEQ. The V segment lost 0 bases and the J segment 6 bases; nucleotides outside the gene matches: 6.

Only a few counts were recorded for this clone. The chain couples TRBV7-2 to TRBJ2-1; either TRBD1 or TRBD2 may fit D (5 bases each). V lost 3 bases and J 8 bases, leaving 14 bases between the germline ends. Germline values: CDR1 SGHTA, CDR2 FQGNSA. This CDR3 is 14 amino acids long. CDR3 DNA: TGTGCCAGCAGCTTTAGCTCTAGCAGGGATGAGCAGTTCTTC. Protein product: CASSFSSSRDEQFF. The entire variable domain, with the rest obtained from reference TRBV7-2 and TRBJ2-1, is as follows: GAGVSQSPSNKVTEKGKDVELRCDPISGHTALYWYRQSLGQGLEFLIYFQGNSAPDKSGLPSDRFSAERTGGSVSTLTIQRTQQEDSAVYLCASSFSSSRDEQFFGPGTRLTVL.

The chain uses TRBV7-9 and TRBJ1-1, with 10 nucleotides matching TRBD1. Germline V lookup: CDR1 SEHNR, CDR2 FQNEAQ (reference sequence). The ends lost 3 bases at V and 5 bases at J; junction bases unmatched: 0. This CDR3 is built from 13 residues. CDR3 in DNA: TGTGCCAGCAGCTTGGGACAGGGGACTGAAGCTTTCTTT. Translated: CASSLGQGTEAFF.

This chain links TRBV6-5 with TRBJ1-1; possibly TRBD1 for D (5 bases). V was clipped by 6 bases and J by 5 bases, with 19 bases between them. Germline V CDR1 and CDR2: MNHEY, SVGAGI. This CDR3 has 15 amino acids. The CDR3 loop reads CASSYHPQGGTEAFF. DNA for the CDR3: TGTGCCAGCAGCTATCACCCCCAGGGTGGTACTGAAGCTTTCTTT.

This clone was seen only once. The CDR3: CASSLEGRHNQPQHF. CDR3 in DNA: TGCGCCAGCAGCTTGGAAGGAAGGCACAATCAGCCCCAGCATTTT. This chain joins TRBV5-1 and TRBJ1-5; D gene ambiguous. From germline, CDR1 is SGHRS and CDR2 YFSETQ. Trimming pared 0 bases from V and 3 bases from J, leaving 10 bases between. The CDR3 has 15 amino acids.

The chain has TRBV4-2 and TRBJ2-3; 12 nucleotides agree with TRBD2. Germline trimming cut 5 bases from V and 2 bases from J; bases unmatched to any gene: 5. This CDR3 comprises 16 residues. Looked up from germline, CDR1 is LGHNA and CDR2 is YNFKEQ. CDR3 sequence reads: CASSSRLAGDTDTQYF. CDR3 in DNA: TGTGCCAGCAGCTCCCGACTAGCGGGAGACACAGATACGCAGTATTTT.

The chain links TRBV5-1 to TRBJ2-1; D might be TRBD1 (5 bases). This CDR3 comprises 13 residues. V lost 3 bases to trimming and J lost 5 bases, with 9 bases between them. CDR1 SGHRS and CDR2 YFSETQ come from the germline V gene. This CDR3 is CASSWGYNNEQFF. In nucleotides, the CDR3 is TGCGCCAGCAGCTGGGGCTATAACAATGAGCAGTTCTTC. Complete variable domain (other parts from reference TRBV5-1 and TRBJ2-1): KAGVTQTPRYLIKTRGQQVTLSCSPISGHRSVSWYQQTPGQGLQFLFEYFSETQRNKGNFPGRFSGRQFSNSRSEMNVSTLELGDSALYLCASSWGYNNEQFFGPGTRLTVL.

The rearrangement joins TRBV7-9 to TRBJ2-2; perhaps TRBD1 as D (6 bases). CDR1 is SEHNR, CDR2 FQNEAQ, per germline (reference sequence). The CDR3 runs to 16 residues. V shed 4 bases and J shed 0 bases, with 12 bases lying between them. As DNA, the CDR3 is TGTGCCAGCAGCTCTGGACAGACATCGAACACCGGGGAGCTGTTTTTT. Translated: CASSSGQTSNTGELFF.